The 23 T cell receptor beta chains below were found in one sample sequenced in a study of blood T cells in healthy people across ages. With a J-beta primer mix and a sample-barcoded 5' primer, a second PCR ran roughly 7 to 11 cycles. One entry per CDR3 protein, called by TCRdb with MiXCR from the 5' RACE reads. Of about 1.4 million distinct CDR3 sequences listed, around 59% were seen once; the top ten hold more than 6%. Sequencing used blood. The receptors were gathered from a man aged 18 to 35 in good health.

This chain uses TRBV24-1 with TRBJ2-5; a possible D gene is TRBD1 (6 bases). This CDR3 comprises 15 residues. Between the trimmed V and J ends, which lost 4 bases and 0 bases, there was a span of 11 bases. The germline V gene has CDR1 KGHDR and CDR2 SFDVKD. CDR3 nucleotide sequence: TGTGCCACCAGTGACCCGCAGGGGTACCAAGAGACCCAGTACTTC. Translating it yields CATSDPQGYQETQYF.

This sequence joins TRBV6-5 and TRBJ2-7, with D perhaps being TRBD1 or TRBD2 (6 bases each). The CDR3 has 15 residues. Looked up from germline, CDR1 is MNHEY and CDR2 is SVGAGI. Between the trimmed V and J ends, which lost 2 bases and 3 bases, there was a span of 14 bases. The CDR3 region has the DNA TGTGCCAGCAGTTACCGTACACAGGGAGGCTACGAGCAGTACTTC. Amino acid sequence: CASSYRTQGGYEQYF.

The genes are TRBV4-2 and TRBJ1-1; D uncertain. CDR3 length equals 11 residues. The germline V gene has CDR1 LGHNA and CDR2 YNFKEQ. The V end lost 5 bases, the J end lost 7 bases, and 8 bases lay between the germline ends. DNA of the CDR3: TGTGCCAGCAGCACGAGATATGAAGCTTTCTTT. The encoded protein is CASSTRYEAFF.

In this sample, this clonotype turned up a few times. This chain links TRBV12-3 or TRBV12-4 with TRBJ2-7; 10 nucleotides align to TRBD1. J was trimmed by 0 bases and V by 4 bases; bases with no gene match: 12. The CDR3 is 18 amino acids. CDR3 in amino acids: CASSSGTGEESPSYEQYF. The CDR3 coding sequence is TGTGCCAGCAGTTCCGGGACAGGGGAAGAGAGCCCCTCCTACGAGCAGTACTTC.

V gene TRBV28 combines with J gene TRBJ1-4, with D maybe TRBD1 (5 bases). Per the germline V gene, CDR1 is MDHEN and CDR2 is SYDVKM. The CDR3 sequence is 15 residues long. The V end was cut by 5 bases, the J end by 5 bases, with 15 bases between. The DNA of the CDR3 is TGTGCCAGCAGTCGCATAGGGGAGGAGAATGAAAAACTGTTTTTT. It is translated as CASSRIGEENEKLFF.

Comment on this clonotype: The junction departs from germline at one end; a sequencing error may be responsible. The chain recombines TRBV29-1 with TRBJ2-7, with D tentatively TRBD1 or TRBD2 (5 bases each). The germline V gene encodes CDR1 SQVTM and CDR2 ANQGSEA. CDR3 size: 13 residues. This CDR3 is CSVEGVGDYEQYF. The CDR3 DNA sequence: TGCAGCGTCGAAGGGGTGGGAGACTACGAGCAGTACTTC.

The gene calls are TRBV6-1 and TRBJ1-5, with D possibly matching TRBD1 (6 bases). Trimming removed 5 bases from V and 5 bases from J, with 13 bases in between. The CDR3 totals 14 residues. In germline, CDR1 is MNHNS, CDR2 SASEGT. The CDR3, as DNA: TGTGCCAGCAGTTTATCAGGGGTGGATCAGCCCCAGCATTTT. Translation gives CASSLSGVDQPQHF.

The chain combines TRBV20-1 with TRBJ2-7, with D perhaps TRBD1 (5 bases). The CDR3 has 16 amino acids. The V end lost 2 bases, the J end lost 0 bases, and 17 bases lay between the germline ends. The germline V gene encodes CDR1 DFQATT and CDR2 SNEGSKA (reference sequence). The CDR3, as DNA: TGCAGTGCTAGACCAGAAGGGGCTAGTGGCTCCTACGAGCAGTACTTC. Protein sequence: CSARPEGASGSYEQYF.

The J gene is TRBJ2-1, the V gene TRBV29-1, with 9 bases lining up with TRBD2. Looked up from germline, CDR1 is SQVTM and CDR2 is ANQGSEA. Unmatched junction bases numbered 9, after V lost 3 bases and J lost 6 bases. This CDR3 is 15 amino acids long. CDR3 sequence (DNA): TGCAGCGTTGATCGGAGCGGGAGGAATTTCAATGAGCAGTTCTTC. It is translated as CSVDRSGRNFNEQFF.

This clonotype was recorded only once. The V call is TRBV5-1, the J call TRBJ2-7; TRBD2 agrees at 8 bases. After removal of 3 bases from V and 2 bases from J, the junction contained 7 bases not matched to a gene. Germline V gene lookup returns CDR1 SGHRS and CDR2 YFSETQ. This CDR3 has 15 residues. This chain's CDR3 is CASSSGGGSTYEQYF. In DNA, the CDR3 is TGCGCCAGCAGCTCGGGAGGGGGGTCCACCTACGAGCAGTACTTC.

CDR3 region: CAISAYRGHYYEQYF. In DNA form, the CDR3 reads TGTGCCATCAGTGCCTACAGGGGCCACTACTACGAGCAGTACTTC. V gene TRBV10-3 combines with J gene TRBJ2-7; TRBD1 matches 7 bases. V was pared by 4 bases and J by 3 bases, with 9 bases of the junction left unmatched. The CDR3 consists of 15 residues. Germline assignment: CDR1 ENHRY and CDR2 SYGVKD.

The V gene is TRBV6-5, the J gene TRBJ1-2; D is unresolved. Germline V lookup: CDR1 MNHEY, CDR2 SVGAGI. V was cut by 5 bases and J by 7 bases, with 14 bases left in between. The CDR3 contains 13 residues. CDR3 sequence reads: CASSARVWSGYTF. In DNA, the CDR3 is TGTGCCAGCAGTGCCCGGGTGTGGTCTGGCTACACCTTC.

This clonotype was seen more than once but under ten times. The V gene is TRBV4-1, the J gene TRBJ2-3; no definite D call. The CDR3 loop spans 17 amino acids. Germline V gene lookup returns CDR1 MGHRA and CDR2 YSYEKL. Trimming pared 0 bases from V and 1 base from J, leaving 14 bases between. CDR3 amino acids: CASSQDKEFSGTDTQYF. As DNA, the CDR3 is TGCGCCAGCAGCCAAGATAAGGAGTTTTCGGGCACAGATACGCAGTATTTT.

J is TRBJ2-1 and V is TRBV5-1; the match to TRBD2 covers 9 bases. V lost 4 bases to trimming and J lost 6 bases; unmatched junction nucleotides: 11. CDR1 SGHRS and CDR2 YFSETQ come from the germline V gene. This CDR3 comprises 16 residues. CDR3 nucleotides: TGCGCCAGCAGCCTCGGAAGACTAGCGGAAACCAATGAGCAGTTCTTC. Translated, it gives CASSLGRLAETNEQFF.

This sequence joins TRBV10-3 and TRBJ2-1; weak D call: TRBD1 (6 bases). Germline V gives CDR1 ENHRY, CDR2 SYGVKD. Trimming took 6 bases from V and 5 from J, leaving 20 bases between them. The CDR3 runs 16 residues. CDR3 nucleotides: TGTGCCATCAGGACAGGACTGACGACCATGAACAATGAGCAGTTCTTC. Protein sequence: CAIRTGLTTMNNEQFF.

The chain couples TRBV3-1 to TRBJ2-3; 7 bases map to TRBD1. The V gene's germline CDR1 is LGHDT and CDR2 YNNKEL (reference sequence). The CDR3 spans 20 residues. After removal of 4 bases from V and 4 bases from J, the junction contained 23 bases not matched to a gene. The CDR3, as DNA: TGTGCCAGCAGCCGAAGAAACGGCAGGGTTCCGGGACAGAAATCAGATACGCAGTATTTT. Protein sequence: CASSRRNGRVPGQKSDTQYF.

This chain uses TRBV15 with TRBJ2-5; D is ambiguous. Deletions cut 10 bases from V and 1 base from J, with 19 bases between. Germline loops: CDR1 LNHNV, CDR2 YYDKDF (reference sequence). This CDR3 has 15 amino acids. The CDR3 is CAISSTSWGQETQYF. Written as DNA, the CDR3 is TGTGCCATCTCCTCCACCTCTTGGGGCCAAGAGACCCAGTACTTC.

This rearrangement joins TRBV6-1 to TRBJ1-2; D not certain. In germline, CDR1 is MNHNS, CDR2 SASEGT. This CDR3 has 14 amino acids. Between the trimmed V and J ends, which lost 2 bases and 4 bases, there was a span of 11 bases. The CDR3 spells CASSEPGIFYGYTF. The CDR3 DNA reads TGTGCCAGCAGTGAACCAGGCATTTTCTATGGCTACACCTTC.

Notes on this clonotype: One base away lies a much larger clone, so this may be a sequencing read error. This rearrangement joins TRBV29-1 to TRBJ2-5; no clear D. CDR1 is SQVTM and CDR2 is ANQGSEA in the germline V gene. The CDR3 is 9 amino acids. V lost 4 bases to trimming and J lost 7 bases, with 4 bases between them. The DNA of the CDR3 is TGCAGCGTTGGGGGGACCCAGTACTTC. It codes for CSVGGTQYF.

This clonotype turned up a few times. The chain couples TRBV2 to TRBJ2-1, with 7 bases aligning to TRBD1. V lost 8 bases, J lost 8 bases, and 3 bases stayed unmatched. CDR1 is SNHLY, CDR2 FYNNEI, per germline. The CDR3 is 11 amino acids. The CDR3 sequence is CASHRGYEQFF. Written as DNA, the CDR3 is TGTGCCAGCCACAGGGGTTATGAGCAGTTCTTC. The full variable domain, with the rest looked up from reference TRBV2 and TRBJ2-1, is EPEVTQTPSHQVTQMGQEVILRCVPISNHLYFYWYRQILGQKVEFLVSFYNNEISEKSEIFDDQFSVERPDGSNFTLKIRSTKLEDSAMYFCASHRGYEQFFGPGTRLTVL.

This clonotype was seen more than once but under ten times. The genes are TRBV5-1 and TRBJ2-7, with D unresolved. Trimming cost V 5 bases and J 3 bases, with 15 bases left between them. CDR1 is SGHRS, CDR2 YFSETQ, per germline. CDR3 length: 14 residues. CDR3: CASRLAGPNYEQYF. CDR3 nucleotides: TGCGCCAGCAGGTTAGCAGGCCCCAACTACGAGCAGTACTTC. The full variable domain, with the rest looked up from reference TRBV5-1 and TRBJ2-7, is KAGVTQTPRYLIKTRGQQVTLSCSPISGHRSVSWYQQTPGQGLQFLFEYFSETQRNKGNFPGRFSGRQFSNSRSEMNVSTLELGDSALYLCASRLAGPNYEQYFGPGTRLTVT.

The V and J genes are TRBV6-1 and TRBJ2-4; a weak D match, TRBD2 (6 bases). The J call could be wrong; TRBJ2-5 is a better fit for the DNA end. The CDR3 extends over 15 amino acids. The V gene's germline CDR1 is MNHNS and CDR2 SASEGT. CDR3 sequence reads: CASSERRGGQETQYF. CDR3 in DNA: TGTGCCAGCAGTGAGAGAAGGGGAGGTCAAGAGACCCAGTACTTC.

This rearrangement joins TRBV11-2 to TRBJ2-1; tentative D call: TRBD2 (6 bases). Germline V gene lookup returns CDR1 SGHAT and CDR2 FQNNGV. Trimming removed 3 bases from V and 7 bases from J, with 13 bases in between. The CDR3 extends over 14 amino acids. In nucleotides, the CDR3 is TGTGCCAGCAGCTTTTCGGGAGTCTTTAATGAGCAGTTCTTC. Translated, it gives CASSFSGVFNEQFF.